Sequencing of this T cell receptor beta chain was carried out in a study of blood T cell repertoires in COVID-19. Overall study: The United States, Italy and Spain supplied acute and convalescent COVID-19 samples. Sources were T cells, B-cell-depleted T cells, or PBMCs; the material itself was cDNA or gDNA.

Followed over time, Seattle patients had been enrolled while infection was active. The CDR3 sequence is 13 residues long. V shed 5 bases and J shed 6 bases, with 8 bases lying between them. Germline V lookup: CDR1 MDHEN, CDR2 SYDVKM. Original analysis: Using reference gene primer amplification, nucleated cell counts were estimated. Assay used: immunoSEQ multiplex PCR; TCRdb lists only in-frame clones, some missing. V and J calls and clone size are given by that table; D and trimming were obtained from the DNA. Among more than 300,000 clones listed, 90% were seen once. V and J are TRBV28 and TRBJ1-6; no definite D call. Sequenced material: peripheral blood. This receptor was obtained from a woman in her 40s with COVID-19, enrolled during active disease. CDR3 residues: CASSESGNSPLHF. The CDR3 bases are TGTGCCAGCAGTGAGTCCGGTAATTCACCCCTCCACTTT.